The sequence of this TCR beta chain was determined in a study of siplizumab effects on memory and regulatory T cells. Sequencing was performed with immunoSEQ multiplex PCR; in TCRdb, only in-frame clones are kept and a portion is missing. The sample consists of 100,000 or so clones, approximately 92% of them appearing once. Germline CDR1 SNHLY, CDR2 FYNNEI. Losses at the gene ends were 7 bases for V and 1 base for J; bases not matched to a gene: 8. There are 16 residues in the CDR3. Note on this clone: Other DNA sequences in this sample translate to the same CDR3.

The sequenced sample was non-Treg CD4+ T cells sorted from blood. The chain combines TRBV2 with TRBJ2-2; 8 bases align to TRBD2. The source is a human donor in good health. The CDR3 sequence is CASTLRAGGNTGELFF. DNA of the CDR3: TGTGCCAGCACCCTCAGGGCGGGGGGGAACACCGGGGAGCTGTTTTTT.